This T cell receptor (beta chain) originates from a study of blood T cell repertoires in COVID-19. At the level of the study: Acute and convalescent COVID-19 samples came from the United States, Italy and Spain. T cells, B-cell-depleted T cells, or PBMCs provided the cDNA or gDNA that served as material.

Trimming cost V 1 base and J 2 bases; bases outside gene matches: 7. CDR1 SGHTA and CDR2 FQGNSA come from the germline V gene. This CDR3 has 17 residues. Per the authors' pipeline: Reference gene primer amplification in the assay estimated nucleated cell counts. Sequencing was performed with immunoSEQ multiplex PCR; in TCRdb, only in-frame clones are kept and a portion is missing. V and J calls and clone size are those listed in that table; D and trimming were worked out from the DNA. The repertoire holds roughly 150,000 clones, with about 80% as singletons. The sample comprised peripheral blood. This sequence joins TRBV7-2 and TRBJ2-2, with 7 bases fitting TRBD2. The TCR comes from a man aged 55 to 70 with acute or convalescent COVID-19. In nucleotides, the CDR3 is TGTGCCAGCAGCTTAGTCTTCAGCGGGGTCAACACCGGGGAGCTGTTTTTT. Protein: CASSLVFSGVNTGELFF.